This record covers a single TCR beta chain. Reverse transcription used about 0.45 to 1 ug RNA and random hexamers. Coverage of TCR beta CDR3 amplification by immunoSEQ multiplex PCR extended to 54 Vbeta and 13 Jbeta. MiXCR, applied by TCRdb to the immunoSEQ multiplex PCR reads, yields one record per CDR3 protein. Of 200,000 to 250,000 distinct CDR3 sequences in the sample, more than 85% are singletons; the top ten hold about 0.12%. Sequencing of TCR beta was performed on blood CD8+ T cells and on blood CD4+ T cells. These data belong to a study of CD8 T cells in Susac syndrome. This CDR3 comprises 15 residues. Germline-derived CDR1 and CDR2 are SGHTA and FQGTGA. Trimming shortened V by 2 bases and J by 5 bases, and 15 bases separated the two germline ends.

The V and J genes are TRBV7-3 and TRBJ2-5; maybe TRBD1 (6 bases). This receptor was identified in a human donor with multiple sclerosis. Source material: CD8+ T cells from PBMCs. The CDR3 DNA is TGTGCCAGCAGCTTAGGAATGGGGGCCGAGGAGACCCAGTACTTC. Its translation is CASSLGMGAEETQYF.